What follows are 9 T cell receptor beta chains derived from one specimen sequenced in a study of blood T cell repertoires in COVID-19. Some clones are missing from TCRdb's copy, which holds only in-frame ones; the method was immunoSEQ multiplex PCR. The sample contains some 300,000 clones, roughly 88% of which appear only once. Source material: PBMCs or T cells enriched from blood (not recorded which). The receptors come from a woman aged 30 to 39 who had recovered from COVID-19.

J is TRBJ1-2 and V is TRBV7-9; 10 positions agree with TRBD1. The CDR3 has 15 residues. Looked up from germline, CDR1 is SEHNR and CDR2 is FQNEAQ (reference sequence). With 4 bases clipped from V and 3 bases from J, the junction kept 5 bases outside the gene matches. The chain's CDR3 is CASSSTGTGDYGYTF. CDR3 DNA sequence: TGTGCCAGCAGCTCAACCGGGACAGGGGACTATGGCTACACCTTC.

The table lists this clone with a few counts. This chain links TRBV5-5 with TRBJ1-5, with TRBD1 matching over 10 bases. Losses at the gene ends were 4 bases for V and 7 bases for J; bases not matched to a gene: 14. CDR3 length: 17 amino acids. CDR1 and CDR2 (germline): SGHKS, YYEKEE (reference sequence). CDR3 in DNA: TGTGCCAGCAGCCGCACGACAGGGGGCGAGTTAGGGCAGCCCCAGCATTTT. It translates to CASSRTTGGELGQPQHF.

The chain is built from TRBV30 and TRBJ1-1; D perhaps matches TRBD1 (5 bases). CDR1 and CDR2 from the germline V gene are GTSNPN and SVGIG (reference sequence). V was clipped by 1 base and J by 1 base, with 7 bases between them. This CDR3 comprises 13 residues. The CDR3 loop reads CAWSAGGNTEAFF. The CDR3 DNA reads TGTGCCTGGAGTGCCGGGGGGAACACTGAAGCTTTCTTT. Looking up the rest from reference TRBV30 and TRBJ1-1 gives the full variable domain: SQTIHQWPATLVQPVGSPLSLECTVEGTSNPNLYWYRQAAGRGLQLLFYSVGIGQISSEVPQNLSASRPQDRQFILSSKKLLLSDSGFYLCAWSAGGNTEAFFGQGTRLTVV.

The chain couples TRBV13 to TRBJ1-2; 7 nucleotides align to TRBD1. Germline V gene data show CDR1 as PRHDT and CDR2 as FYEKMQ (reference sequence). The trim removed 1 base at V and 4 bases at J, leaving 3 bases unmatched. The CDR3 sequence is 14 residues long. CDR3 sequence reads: CASSLASGGYGYTF. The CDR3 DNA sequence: TGTGCCAGCAGCTTAGCTTCAGGGGGCTATGGCTACACCTTC.

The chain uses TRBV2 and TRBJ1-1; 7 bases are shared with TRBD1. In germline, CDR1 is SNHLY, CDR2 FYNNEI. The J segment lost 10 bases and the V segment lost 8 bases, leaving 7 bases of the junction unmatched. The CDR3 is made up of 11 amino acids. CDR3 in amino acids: CASLLYRGAFF. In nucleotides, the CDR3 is TGTGCCAGCTTACTCTACAGGGGAGCTTTCTTT.

CDR3 in DNA: TGTGCCAGCAGCCTCTTTTCCGGCTACACCTTC. Its translation: CASSLFSGYTF. This chain uses TRBV13 with TRBJ1-2; D is undetermined. This CDR3 contains 11 residues. Germline V gene sequence: CDR1 PRHDT, CDR2 FYEKMQ (reference sequence). V shed 5 bases and J shed 8 bases, with 9 bases lying between them.

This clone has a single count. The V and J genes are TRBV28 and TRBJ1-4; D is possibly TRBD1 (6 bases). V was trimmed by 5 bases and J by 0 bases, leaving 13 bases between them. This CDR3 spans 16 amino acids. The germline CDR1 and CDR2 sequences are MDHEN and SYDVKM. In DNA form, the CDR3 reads TGTGCCAGCAGTCCGGACAGCATTGCAACTAATGAAAAACTGTTTTTT. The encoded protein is CASSPDSIATNEKLFF. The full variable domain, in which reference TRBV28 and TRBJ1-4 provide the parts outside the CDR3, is DVKVTQSSRYLVKRTGEKVFLECVQDMDHENMFWYRQDPGLGLRLIYFSYDVKMKEKGDIPEGYSVSREKKERFSLILESASTNQTSMYLCASSPDSIATNEKLFFGSGTQLSVL.

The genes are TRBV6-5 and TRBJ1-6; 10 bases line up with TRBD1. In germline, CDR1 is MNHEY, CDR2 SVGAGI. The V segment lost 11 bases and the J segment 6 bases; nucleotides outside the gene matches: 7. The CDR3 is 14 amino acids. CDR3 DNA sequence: TGTGCCTGCCGGACAGGGGGTCTTAATTCACCCCTCCACTTT. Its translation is CACRTGGLNSPLHF.

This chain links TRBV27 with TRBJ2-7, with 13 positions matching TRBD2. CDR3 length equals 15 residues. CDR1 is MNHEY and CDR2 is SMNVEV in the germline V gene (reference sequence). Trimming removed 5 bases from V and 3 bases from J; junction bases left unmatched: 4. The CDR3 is CASSHRTSGGYEQYF. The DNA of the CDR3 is TGTGCCAGCAGTCACCGGACTAGCGGGGGCTACGAGCAGTACTTC.